Listed here is a single T cell receptor beta chain. This specimen comes from a study of blood T cell repertoires in COVID-19. On the study more broadly: PBMCs, B-cell-depleted T cells, or T cells provided the cDNA or gDNA that made up the material.

In the original workflow: Amplification with reference gene primers provided the estimates of nucleated cell counts. TCRdb's copy holds only in-frame clones and misses some; the assay was immunoSEQ multiplex PCR. For V, J and clone size, that table is used; D and trimming come from the DNA. Among over 20,000 clones, 85% to 90% were seen once, and the ten largest hold under 20%. Trimming pared 3 bases from V and 4 bases from J, leaving 9 bases between. CDR3 length equals 14 residues. The germline V gene has CDR1 SGHTA and CDR2 FQGNSA. The chain links TRBV7-2 to TRBJ2-2; no definite D call. Sequenced sample: peripheral blood. The clonotype originates from a man between 70 and 80 years old with acute or convalescent COVID-19. CDR3 nucleotide sequence: TGTGCCAGCAGCTTTCCTACTTCCACCGGGGAGCTGTTTTTT. Translation: CASSFPTSTGELFF.